The 6 T cell receptor beta chains given below trace back to one sample, sequenced in a study of siplizumab effects on memory and regulatory T cells. Profiled with immunoSEQ multiplex PCR; TCRdb holds only in-frame clones, not every one. The sample includes about 98,000 clones, about 94% of them seen just once. Sequencing input: CD4+ T cells sorted from blood. These receptors all stem from a human donor in good health.

This rearrangement joins TRBV30 to TRBJ2-3; D not resolved. This CDR3 contains 11 residues. From germline, CDR1 is GTSNPN and CDR2 SVGIG (reference sequence). V was clipped by 1 base and J by 6 bases, with 5 bases between them. CDR3 sequence reads: CAWSARDTQYF. CDR3 in DNA: TGTGCCTGGAGTGCCCGGGATACGCAGTATTTT.

About this clone itself: This same CDR3 is encoded by further DNA sequences in the sample. The rearrangement links TRBV19 to TRBJ2-2; D not certain. The CDR3 is 12 amino acids. Looked up from germline, CDR1 is LNHDA and CDR2 is SQIVND (reference sequence). Deletions cut 3 bases from V and 6 bases from J, with 5 bases between. The CDR3 loop reads CASSIRSGELFF. CDR3 nucleotides: TGTGCCAGTAGTATTCGATCCGGGGAGCTGTTTTTT. Complete variable domain (other parts from reference TRBV19 and TRBJ2-2): DGGITQSPKYLFRKEGQNVTLSCEQNLNHDAMYWYRQDPGQGLRLIYYSQIVNDFQKGDIAEGYSVSREKKESFPLTVTSAQKNPTAFYLCASSIRSGELFFGEGSRLTVL.

This clone has only one observation. This chain links TRBV10-2 with TRBJ1-5; no firm D call. Germline V gene data show CDR1 as WSHSY and CDR2 as SAAADI. The CDR3 has 12 amino acids. Trimming shortened V by 0 bases and J by 9 bases, and 6 bases separated the two germline ends. Written as DNA, the CDR3 is TGCGCCAGCAGTGAGTCGATCAGGCCCCAGCATTTT. Encoded protein: CASSESIRPQHF.

The rearrangement links TRBV18 to TRBJ2-2, with D perhaps matching TRBD1 or TRBD2 (5 bases each). CDR1 is KGHSH and CDR2 is LQKENI in the germline V gene. The CDR3 spans 16 residues. V dropped 8 bases and J dropped 6 bases, with 22 bases sitting between them. Here the CDR3 DNA reads TGTGCCAGCGCCCGAAGTCGAGGGGAATTCGCCGGGGAGCTGTTTTTT. It codes for CASARSRGEFAGELFF.

The chain links TRBV25-1 to TRBJ1-6; 9 nucleotides align to TRBD1. The CDR3 has 15 residues. The J segment lost 6 bases and the V segment lost 8 bases, leaving 8 bases of the junction unmatched. CDR1 and CDR2 from the germline V gene are MGHDK and SYGVNS. CDR3 sequence reads: CASADWDRANSPLHF. For the CDR3, the DNA is TGTGCCAGCGCTGATTGGGACAGGGCTAATTCACCCCTCCACTTT.

This chain joins TRBV6-4 and TRBJ2-7, with D tentatively TRBD1 or TRBD2 (5 bases each). Trimming removed 11 bases from V and 5 bases from J, with 19 bases in between. The CDR3 loop spans 13 amino acids. Germline V gene sequence: CDR1 MRHNA, CDR2 SNTAGT. The CDR3 DNA reads as TGTGCCCCCGAGGGCAGGGTAAACGACGAGCAGTACTTC. Translated: CAPEGRVNDEQYF.